This T cell receptor (beta chain) is drawn from a study of T cell responses to AZD1222 COVID-19 vaccine. V dropped 0 bases and J dropped 10 bases, with 13 bases sitting between them. The CDR3 totals 15 residues. Germline lookup yields CDR1 MGHRA and CDR2 YSYEKL. Study results and caveats: Increases in Spike-specific TCR breadth and depth were seen after two AZD1222 doses.

Using immunoSEQ multiplex PCR, the repertoire was profiled, and TCRdb retains in-frame clones only, with some absent. The table has under 150,000 clones, around 88% seen once; the top ten hold about 6%. About this clone: As yet, its antigen is unknown.

The TCR comes from an adult who received the AZD1222 COVID-19 vaccine. The source material was peripheral blood, sampled 28 days after the second AZD1222 dose. This chain joins TRBV4-1 and TRBJ1-6; the D gene is possibly TRBD1 (5 bases). The CDR3, as DNA: TGCGCCAGCAGCCAAGAACGGGGACTAGAGTCACCCCTCCACTTT. It codes for CASSQERGLESPLHF.